A selection of T cell receptor beta chains follows, all from one sample in a study of blood T cells in healthy people across ages. TCRdb re-analysed the 5' RACE reads in MiXCR, keeping a single row per CDR3 protein. The data hold about 930,000 distinct CDR3 sequences, with 25% to 35% observed a single time. The same sample was also used in a study of T cells of mothers and their children.

Sequenced material: blood. Every receptor here comes from a woman aged 40 to 50 in good health. The conserved cysteine and the conserved F or W are not part of the CDR3 here. The order of the fields is J gene, V gene, CDR3 protein.

>TRBJ2-3|TRBV20-1
SARVGTSGSLLADTQY
>TRBJ2-1|TRBV5-1
ASSSTSGGAIEQF
>TRBJ2-3|TRBV20-1
SAKEQALTDTQY
>TRBJ1-5|TRBV12-3/TRBV12-4
ASSFSAGSNQPQH
>TRBJ1-2|TRBV11-2
ASTEEGYGYT
>TRBJ1-4|TRBV5-1
ASSLGRVTNEKLF
>TRBJ2-1|TRBV7-8
ASSSPGQGLDVDNEQF
>TRBJ2-7|TRBV4-1
ASSQVKLVQGRCEQY
>TRBJ2-7|TRBV2
ASDRTGIEQY
>TRBJ2-1|TRBV12-3/TRBV12-4
ASSYSGGGLNNEQF
>TRBJ1-2|TRBV20-1
SAWTDGYT
>TRBJ1-1|TRBV12-3/TRBV12-4
ASKFLQGAGTEAF
>TRBJ2-7|TRBV20-1
SATPGQAYEQY
>TRBJ2-1|TRBV24-1
ATGATRTLSNEQF
>TRBJ2-4|TRBV28
ASSPNGQGNIQY
>TRBJ1-2|TRBV15
ATGTDRGYASYGYT